This section outlines one T cell receptor beta chain sequence together with its context. Methods used by the authors: Amplification of reference gene primers provided the estimated nucleated cell counts. Sequencing used immunoSEQ multiplex PCR; TCRdb keeps in-frame clones, though not all of them. V and J calls and clone size follow that table, whereas D and trimming were derived from the DNA. The table shows some 260,000 clones, with 70% to 90% occurring only once. This sample is drawn from a study of blood T cell repertoires in COVID-19. About the study: Some COVID-19 samples were acute and others convalescent; all came from the United States, Italy and Spain.

The CDR3 has 16 amino acids. V was pared by 7 bases and J by 0 bases, with 9 bases of the junction left unmatched. Germline V gene sequence: CDR1 LNHDA, CDR2 SQIVND (reference sequence). In terms of age and location, participants ranged from roughly 18 to 100 years and lived in under 30 US areas. The TCR sequence derives from a man in his forties or fifties who had recovered from COVID-19. The chain employs TRBV19 and TRBJ2-1; 7 positions agree with TRBD2. Material: PBMCs or T cells enriched from blood (not recorded which). The CDR3 region has the DNA TGTGCCAGTACCCAGGGTCTAGCGGCCTCCTACAATGAGCAGTTCTTC. Translation gives CASTQGLAASYNEQFF.